This T cell receptor beta chain was documented in a study of blood T cell repertoires in COVID-19. Overall study: From the United States, Italy and Spain came samples of acute and convalescent COVID-19. Nucleic acid was either cDNA or gDNA, and it came from T cells, B-cell-depleted T cells, or PBMCs.

The CDR3 consists of 14 residues. Germline loops: CDR1 MNHEY, CDR2 SVGEGT. V lost 1 base to trimming and J lost 6 bases, with 10 bases between them. Original processing notes: Amplifying reference gene primers gave estimates of nucleated cell counts. Clones were sequenced by immunoSEQ multiplex PCR, and TCRdb holds only the in-frame ones, with some missing. That table supplies the V and J calls and clone size; D and trimming were determined from the DNA. Among 150,000 or so clones listed, roughly nine tenths were seen once. The receptor's source is a woman in her 70s with acute or convalescent COVID-19. The genes are TRBV6-2 or TRBV6-3 and TRBJ1-5, with D hard to call. Sequenced input: peripheral blood. DNA for the CDR3: TGTGCCAGCAGTTACTACGAGGGCAGTCAGCCCCAGCATTTT. Protein sequence: CASSYYEGSQPQHF.